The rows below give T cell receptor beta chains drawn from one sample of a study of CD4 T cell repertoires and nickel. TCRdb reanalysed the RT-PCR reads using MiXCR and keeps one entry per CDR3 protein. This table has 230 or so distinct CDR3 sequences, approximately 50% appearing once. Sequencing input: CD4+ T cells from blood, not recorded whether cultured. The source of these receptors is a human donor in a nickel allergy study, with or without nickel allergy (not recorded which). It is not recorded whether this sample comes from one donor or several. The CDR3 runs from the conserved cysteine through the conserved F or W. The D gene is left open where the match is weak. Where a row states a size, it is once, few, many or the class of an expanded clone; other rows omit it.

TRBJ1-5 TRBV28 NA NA CASSPPLGNQPQHF TGTGCCAGCAGTCCCCCGCTCGGGAATCAGCCCCAGCATTTT
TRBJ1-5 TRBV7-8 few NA CASSHRHNRFQPQHF TGTGCCAGCAGCCACAGACATAACCGTTTTCAGCCCCAGCATTTT
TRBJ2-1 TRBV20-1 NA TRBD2 CSASGGAGSDEQFF TGCAGTGCTAGCGGGGGGGCCGGGTCCGATGAGCAGTTCTTC
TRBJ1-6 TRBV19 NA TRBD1 CASSPQGSVLNSPLHF TGTGCCAGTAGTCCACAGGGGTCCGTCCTAAATTCACCCCTCCACTTT
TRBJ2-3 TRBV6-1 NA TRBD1 CASSGGGSLGTQYF TGTGCCAGCAGTGGAGGGGGCTCTCTAGGGACGCAGTATTTT
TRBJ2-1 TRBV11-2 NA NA CASSPRRGGKIDEQFF TGTGCCAGCAGCCCCCGGAGAGGAGGGAAAATTGATGAGCAGTTCTTC
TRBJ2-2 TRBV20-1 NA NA CSARLTLAPTGELFF TGCAGTGCTAGGCTGACGCTAGCGCCCACCGGGGAGCTGTTTTTT
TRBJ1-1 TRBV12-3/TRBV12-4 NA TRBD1 CASHTTRQGGFTEAFF TGTGCCAGCCACACTACCCGACAGGGGGGTTTCACTGAAGCTTTCTTT
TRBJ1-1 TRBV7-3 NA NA CASSEGQYTEAFF TGTGCCAGCAGCGAAGGACAGTACACTGAAGCTTTCTTT
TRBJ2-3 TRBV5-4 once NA CASSLNENTQYF TGTGCCAGCAGCTTGAATGAAAATACGCAGTATTTT